Below, 32 T cell receptor beta chains from the same sample are listed, as sequenced in a study of T cells after yellow fever vaccination (dated by TCRdb to the late 2010s). Taken with the paper, the label for treatment or condition translates to: live attenuated yellow fever vaccine strain. Library preparation used 5' RACE. This sample was sequenced with an Illumina NovaSeq 6000. In TCRdb, the public reads were trimmed at Q25 with fastp and aligned with MiXCR, with productive beta chains retained. Merged by CDR3 protein, the rows form single entries marked with the most common genes and DNA. The sample table records some 260,000 distinct CDR3 sequences; 5.2% of these occur just once. The ten most abundant clones make up roughly 3.4% of the sample. Here the sequenced sample was CD4+ T cells sorted from PBMCs, taken on the day of the yellow fever booster vaccination. The receptors here all came from a man in his late teens or twenties who received the YFV17D yellow fever vaccine.

This clonotype was detected many times. The chain couples TRBV10-3 to TRBJ2-5; D is unclear. Germline CDR1 ENHRY, CDR2 SYGVKD. This CDR3 has 13 amino acids. The V gene lost 7 bases and the J gene lost 5 bases, with 14 bases spanning the gap. CDR3 protein: CAITPGNGETQYF. CDR3 nucleotides: TGTGCCATCACGCCTGGGAACGGGGAGACCCAGTACTTC.

The rearrangement links TRBV7-9 to TRBJ2-3, with TRBD2 identical over 15 bases. The germline gives CDR1 SEHNR, CDR2 FQNEAQ (reference sequence). V gave up 6 bases and J gave up 8 bases; unmatched junction bases: 6. CDR3 length equals 15 residues. The CDR3 protein is CASRSGLAGGVTQYF. For the CDR3, the DNA is TGTGCCAGCAGGTCGGGACTAGCGGGGGGAGTTACGCAGTATTTT.

This clonotype came up many times. The chain joins TRBV20-1 to TRBJ1-3, with 7 bases lining up with TRBD1. V shed 4 bases, J shed 0 bases, and the junction held 3 bases outside the gene matches. There are 14 residues in the CDR3. Per germline, CDR1 DFQATT and CDR2 SNEGSKA (reference sequence). As DNA, the CDR3 is TGCAGTGCTAACCCAGGGGGCTCTGGAAACACCATATATTTT. Its translation: CSANPGGSGNTIYF.

This clonotype was counted at least ten times. At one end, the junction sequence differs from germline, possibly due to a read error. This sequence joins TRBV5-1 and TRBJ2-5; tentatively, D is TRBD1 (6 bases). CDR3 length equals 14 residues. Looked up from germline, CDR1 is SGHRS and CDR2 is YFSETQ. The CDR3: CASSLAGAEETQYF. In DNA form, the CDR3 reads TGTGCCAGCAGCTTGGCAGGGGCTGAGGAGACCCAGTACTTC.

The rearrangement links TRBV5-1 to TRBJ1-1; weak D call: TRBD1 (5 bases). Trimming took off 3 bases at V and 4 bases at J, with 13 bases between the two ends. The germline CDR1 and CDR2 sequences are SGHRS and YFSETQ. This CDR3 is 14 amino acids long. CDR3 protein: CASSYKQRGTEAFF. As DNA, the CDR3 is TGCGCCAGCAGCTACAAACAGAGGGGCACTGAAGCTTTCTTT.

This clonotype was detected a few times. The rearrangement joins TRBV12-3 or TRBV12-4 to TRBJ1-1, with D tentatively TRBD1 (6 bases). Trimming cost V 5 bases and J 2 bases, with 15 bases left between them. The CDR3 consists of 15 residues. DNA for the CDR3: TGTGCCAGCAGTCCCGGACAGCTTATTAACACTGAAGCTTTCTTT. Translation gives CASSPGQLINTEAFF.

The V call is TRBV6-5, the J call TRBJ1-3; TRBD1 is a possible D gene (6 bases). This CDR3 spans 13 amino acids. Germline CDR1 and CDR2: MNHEY and SVGAGI. V lost 7 bases and J lost 5, with 12 bases in between. The DNA of the CDR3 is TGTGCCAGCATGGCTGGGGGGCGAAACACCATATATTTT. Amino acid sequence: CASMAGGRNTIYF.

This clonotype was counted ten times or more. The chain joins TRBV29-1 to TRBJ2-2, with 8 nucleotides matching TRBD1. Unmatched junction bases numbered 6, after V lost 4 bases and J lost 5 bases. This CDR3 is 14 amino acids long. Germline CDR1 and CDR2: SQVTM and ANQGSEA. CDR3 sequence reads: CSVVAGGGTGELFF. CDR3 DNA sequence: TGCAGCGTTGTTGCAGGGGGCGGTACCGGGGAGCTGTTTTTT.

This clonotype was detected ten times or more. This sequence joins TRBV7-2 and TRBJ2-7; D is possibly TRBD1 or TRBD2 (5 bases each). The V and J ends lost 3 bases and 2 bases respectively, with 8 bases between them. The germline CDR1 and CDR2 sequences are SGHTA and FQGNSA. This CDR3 contains 13 residues. Here the CDR3 DNA reads TGTGCCAGCAGCTTCCCGGGGCCCTACGAGCAGTACTTC. Its translation is CASSFPGPYEQYF.

Worth noting for this clonotype: A read error is possible here, since a much larger clone lies one base away. J is TRBJ1-4 and V is TRBV2; 8 positions match TRBD1. The CDR3 length is 13 residues. From germline, CDR1 is SNHLY and CDR2 FYNNEI. The V gene end was trimmed by 7 bases and the J gene end by 6 bases; junction bases not matched to a gene: 4. The CDR3, as DNA: TGTGCCAGCACCGGGACAGGCTATGAAAAACTGTTTTTT. Translated: CASTGTGYEKLFF. Full variable domain (outside the CDR3, taken from reference TRBV2 and TRBJ1-4): EPEVTQTPSHQVTQMGQEVILRCVPISNHLYFYWYRQILGQKVEFLVSFYNNEISEKSEIFDDQFSVERPDGSNFTLKIRSTKLEDSAMYFCASTGTGYEKLFFGSGTQLSVL.

This clonotype was counted ten times or more. The rearrangement joins TRBV7-2 to TRBJ2-3, with D unresolved. Trimming cost V 7 bases and J 1 base, with 12 bases left between them. Germline V lookup: CDR1 SGHTA, CDR2 FQGNSA. This CDR3 contains 14 residues. CDR3 in amino acids: CASTLGLGTDTQYF. CDR3 in DNA: TGTGCCAGCACTCTGGGCCTCGGCACAGATACGCAGTATTTT. Supplemented by reference TRBV7-2 and TRBJ2-3, the full variable domain reads GAGVSQSPSNKVTEKGKDVELRCDPISGHTALYWYRQSLGQGLEFLIYFQGNSAPDKSGLPSDRFSAERTGGSVSTLTIQRTQQEDSAVYLCASTLGLGTDTQYFGPGTRLTVL.

Concerning this clonotype itself: A much larger clone lies one base from this, so it may be a read error. The chain uses TRBV27 and TRBJ2-5; no clear D. V lost 5 bases to trimming and J lost 4 bases, with 20 bases between them. Germline CDR1 is MNHEY and CDR2 is SMNVEV (reference sequence). The CDR3 has 16 amino acids. This CDR3 is CASSPFTFSLRETQYF. The CDR3 DNA reads as TGTGCCAGCAGTCCGTTCACTTTCTCGTTGAGAGAGACCCAGTACTTC.

This clonotype has a count of ten or more. The chain carries TRBV5-1 and TRBJ1-1; D remains ambiguous. The CDR3 length is 14 residues. V was shortened by 0 bases and J by 0 bases, with 6 bases between the two germline ends. Germline loops: CDR1 SGHRS, CDR2 YFSETQ. CDR3: CASSLALLNTEAFF. In nucleotides, the CDR3 is TGCGCCAGCAGCTTGGCCTTGTTGAACACTGAAGCTTTCTTT.

A few counts support this clonotype. CDR3 region: CASSYPGGVMNTF. CDR3 sequence (DNA): TGTGCCAGCAGTTACCCGGGGGGGGTAATGAACACCTTC. The rearrangement joins TRBV6-2 or TRBV6-3 to TRBJ1-2; perhaps TRBD1 as D (5 bases). The V end was cut by 2 bases, the J end by 12 bases, with 16 bases between. CDR3 length equals 13 residues. From germline, CDR1 is MNHEY and CDR2 SVGEGT.

This clonotype was counted only a few times. The rearrangement joins TRBV7-9 to TRBJ1-1; D not resolved. The CDR3 has 14 residues. Germline CDR1 reads SEHNR; CDR2 reads FQNEAQ (reference sequence). Between the trimmed V and J ends, which lost 1 base and 4 bases, there was a span of 10 bases. CDR3 bases: TGTGCCAGCAGCTTAGGTTCCGGAGTCACTGAAGCTTTCTTT. Its protein product is CASSLGSGVTEAFF.

The CDR3 DNA reads as TGCAGTGCTAGAGTGGGCAACCCATTAGGACCCCTCCACTTT. It encodes CSARVGNPLGPLHF. The rearrangement joins TRBV20-1 to TRBJ1-6; D call uncertain. Trimming shortened V by 1 base and J by 12 bases, and 16 bases separated the two germline ends. The length of the CDR3 is 14 residues. Germline loops: CDR1 DFQATT, CDR2 SNEGSKA (reference sequence).

This clonotype came up a few times. The chain is built from TRBV29-1 and TRBJ1-1; D is possibly TRBD1 (5 bases). The CDR3 is 12 amino acids. The germline CDR1 and CDR2 sequences are SQVTM and ANQGSEA. V shed 6 bases and J shed 6 bases, with 14 bases lying between them. CDR3 loop: CSVRRGGAEAFF. CDR3 DNA: TGCAGCGTCCGACGGGGGGGGGCTGAAGCTTTCTTT.

This clonotype occurred many times. This chain connects TRBV7-2 to TRBJ2-3, with 7 bases aligning to TRBD1. The CDR3 is made up of 14 amino acids. The V and J ends lost 0 bases and 6 bases, in that order; junction bases with no gene match: 3. Per the germline V gene, CDR1 is SGHTA and CDR2 is FQGNSA. CDR3 amino acids: CASSLAGGKDTQYF. For the CDR3, the DNA is TGTGCCAGCAGCTTAGCAGGGGGCAAGGATACGCAGTATTTT.

The chain joins TRBV7-2 to TRBJ2-7; either TRBD1 or TRBD2 may supply D (5 bases each). V was clipped by 1 base and J by 2 bases, with 9 bases between them. CDR1 SGHTA and CDR2 FQGNSA come from the germline V gene. The CDR3 has 14 residues. CDR3 in DNA: TGTGCCAGCAGCTTAGTCCTGGGGGCCTACGAGCAGTACTTC. Its translation is CASSLVLGAYEQYF.

This clonotype has a handful of counts. The V call is TRBV7-2, the J call TRBJ1-2; 9 bases are shared with TRBD1. CDR3 length equals 14 residues. V was pared by 2 bases and J by 7 bases, with 5 bases of the junction left unmatched. The V gene's germline CDR1 is SGHTA and CDR2 FQGNSA. CDR3 sequence reads: CASSLTTGGGGYTF. In nucleotides, the CDR3 is TGTGCCAGCAGCTTAACGACAGGGGGTGGTGGCTACACCTTC.

In its sample, this clonotype was seen a few times. The chain carries TRBV19 and TRBJ2-6; D may be TRBD2 (5 bases). Germline values: CDR1 LNHDA, CDR2 SQIVND (reference sequence). This CDR3 has 16 amino acids. V lost 4 bases and J lost 0, with 10 bases in between. CDR3 sequence reads: CASSKARGSGANVLTF. In DNA, the CDR3 is TGTGCCAGTAGTAAAGCTCGGGGCTCTGGGGCCAACGTCCTGACTTTC.

This clonotype was observed a handful of times. The J gene is TRBJ2-1, the V gene TRBV20-1; 12 bases fit TRBD2. Trimming at V came to 3 bases and at J to 5 bases, leaving 5 bases not matched to a gene. Germline CDR1 DFQATT, CDR2 SNEGSKA (reference sequence). The CDR3 has 15 amino acids. The CDR3: CSASRTSGENNEQFF. CDR3 bases: TGCAGTGCTAGCCGGACTAGCGGGGAAAACAATGAGCAGTTCTTC.

The chain links TRBV5-1 to TRBJ1-3; D remains unclear. There are 14 residues in the CDR3. CDR1 is SGHRS and CDR2 is YFSETQ in the germline V gene. Trimming shortened V by 5 bases and J by 1 base, and 10 bases separated the two germline ends. CDR3 loop: CASRERYSGNTIYF. The CDR3 DNA reads TGCGCCAGCAGGGAGAGATATTCTGGAAACACCATATATTTT.

The V call is TRBV20-1, the J call TRBJ1-3; D is undetermined. This CDR3 has 15 residues. V dropped 2 bases and J dropped 1 base, with 12 bases sitting between them. Germline CDR1 DFQATT, CDR2 SNEGSKA (reference sequence). CDR3 nucleotides: TGCAGTGCTAGAAACACGGTTGGATCTGGAAACACCATATATTTT. Translation gives CSARNTVGSGNTIYF.

The chain couples TRBV6-5 to TRBJ1-5, with 8 bases lining up with TRBD1. CDR1 is MNHEY, CDR2 SVGAGI, per germline. The CDR3 contains 14 residues. V trimming: 6 bases; J trimming: 5 bases; junction bases outside the gene matches: 6. In DNA, the CDR3 is TGTGCCAGCAGGGAATCAGGGGGCGATCAGCCCCAGCATTTT. Its protein is CASRESGGDQPQHF.

The gene calls are TRBV7-2 and TRBJ1-2, with D hard to call. The germline V and J ends were trimmed by 4 bases and 5 bases, with 17 bases remaining between them. The germline gives CDR1 SGHTA, CDR2 FQGNSA. The CDR3 length is 15 residues. CDR3 DNA: TGTGCCAGCAGCTCCCCCTCCCGGGCCCCTTATGGCTACACCTTC. It specifies CASSSPSRAPYGYTF.

This chain connects TRBV5-5 to TRBJ1-5; no definite D call. Germline CDR1 reads SGHKS; CDR2 reads YYEKEE (reference sequence). V lost 1 base, J lost 0 bases, and 8 bases lay in between. The CDR3 is 15 residues long. The chain's CDR3 is CASSLSGPSNQPQHF. For the CDR3, the DNA is TGTGCCAGCAGCTTGAGCGGACCTAGCAATCAGCCCCAGCATTTT.

This clonotype was detected a few times. This rearrangement joins TRBV11-3 to TRBJ2-4; D is unclear. In germline, CDR1 is SGHNT, CDR2 YENEEA. V gave up 1 base and J gave up 2 bases, with 12 bases separating them. This CDR3 region has 16 residues. CDR3: CASSLVEFGPKNIQYF. The CDR3 DNA reads as TGTGCCAGCAGCTTAGTTGAATTCGGACCCAAAAACATTCAGTACTTC.

This clonotype was found many times. In DNA, the CDR3 is TGCGCCAGCAGCTTGGACGCTCGGCTGGCGGGGAGCACAGATACGCAGTATTTT. Protein product: CASSLDARLAGSTDTQYF. This chain joins TRBV5-1 and TRBJ2-3, with a possible D match to TRBD2 (6 bases). There are 18 residues in the CDR3. CDR1 is SGHRS and CDR2 is YFSETQ in the germline V gene. Trimming took 0 bases from V and 0 from J, leaving 17 bases between them.

This clonotype has ten or more counts. The chain links TRBV6-4 to TRBJ1-4, with D possibly matching TRBD1 (5 bases). V was trimmed by 9 bases and J by 4 bases, leaving 15 bases between them. The V gene's germline CDR1 is MRHNA and CDR2 SNTAGT. The length of the CDR3 is 14 residues. Here the CDR3 reads CAREAGALNEKLFF. As DNA, the CDR3 is TGTGCCAGGGAAGCCGGGGCCCTTAATGAAAAACTGTTTTTT.

The chain is built from TRBV5-4 and TRBJ2-7, with 13 bases aligning to TRBD2. This CDR3 has 14 amino acids. Germline CDR1 reads SGHNT; CDR2 reads YYREEE (reference sequence). Germline trimming cut 4 bases from V and 6 bases from J; bases unmatched to any gene: 4. Here the CDR3 DNA reads TGTGCCAGCAGCAACGGACTAGCGGGGGTCGAGCAGTACTTC. Translation: CASSNGLAGVEQYF.

This clonotype has at least ten counts. The chain uses TRBV4-3 and TRBJ1-6; no clear D. Germline V CDR1 and CDR2: LGHNA, YSLEER. The CDR3 spans 14 residues. V shed 3 bases and J shed 7 bases, with 10 bases lying between them. CDR3 bases: TGCGCCAGCAGCCATGGACGGGCAAATTCACCCCTCCACTTT. It encodes CASSHGRANSPLHF.